This entry lists 18 T cell receptor beta chains sequenced from one sample in a study of blood T cell repertoires in COVID-19. Profiled with immunoSEQ multiplex PCR; TCRdb holds only in-frame clones, not every one. In the table there are about 36,000 clones, approximately 91% of which are singletons. Sequencing was carried out using peripheral blood. The receptors were gathered from a human donor in a cohort sampled during active COVID-19.

This chain links TRBV6-5 with TRBJ1-2; D ambiguous. Germline CDR1 MNHEY, CDR2 SVGAGI. This CDR3 has 14 residues. Deletions cut 7 bases from V and 5 bases from J, with 17 bases between. The CDR3 protein is CASTESRGGYGYTF. Here the CDR3 DNA reads TGTGCCAGCACCGAAAGTCGGGGAGGATATGGCTACACCTTC.

The J gene is TRBJ2-3, the V gene TRBV11-2; D uncertain. Per the germline V gene, CDR1 is SGHAT and CDR2 is FQNNGV. The ends were cut back, 1 base at V and 5 bases at J, with 4 bases in the middle. This CDR3 has 12 residues. In DNA form, the CDR3 reads TGTGCCAGCAGCTTAGGTCTAGATACGCAGTATTTT. Its protein product is CASSLGLDTQYF.

This rearrangement joins TRBV28 to TRBJ1-2, with D uncertain. V gave up 5 bases and J gave up 3 bases, with 10 bases separating them. The germline CDR1 and CDR2 sequences are MDHEN and SYDVKM. The CDR3 totals 13 residues. The CDR3, as DNA: TGTGCCAGCAGTACCACTACGCACTATGGCTACACCTTC. It specifies CASSTTTHYGYTF.

The V call is TRBV10-3, the J call TRBJ2-7, with D perhaps TRBD2 (7 bases). Looked up from germline, CDR1 is ENHRY and CDR2 is SYGVKD. This CDR3 spans 13 amino acids. The V and J ends lost 8 bases and 2 bases respectively, with 13 bases between them. CDR3 amino acids: CAIRGGDTYEQYF. In DNA form, the CDR3 reads TGTGCCATCCGCGGGGGCGACACCTACGAGCAGTACTTC.

CDR3 sequence reads: CASSQAVGLAGAPSYNEQFF. As DNA, the CDR3 is TGCGCCAGCAGCCAAGCGGTCGGGCTAGCGGGGGCTCCGAGCTACAATGAGCAGTTCTTC. The chain joins TRBV4-1 to TRBJ2-1, with TRBD2 matching over 10 bases. The V and J ends lost 1 base and 3 bases, in that order; junction bases with no gene match: 15. The germline gives CDR1 MGHRA, CDR2 YSYEKL. This CDR3 contains 20 residues.

The chain uses TRBV5-5 and TRBJ2-7; D gene ambiguous. With 1 base removed from V and 2 bases from J, the gap between germline ends came to 10 bases. The CDR3 extends over 14 amino acids. The germline V gene has CDR1 SGHKS and CDR2 YYEKEE (reference sequence). CDR3 sequence reads: CASSLLANTYEQYF. The CDR3 region has the DNA TGTGCCAGCAGCTTGTTGGCCAATACCTACGAGCAGTACTTC.

In this sample, this clone is medium-sized (0.01 to 0.1%). The chain joins TRBV28 to TRBJ1-1; the D gene is possibly TRBD1 (6 bases). V was shortened by 5 bases and J by 1 base, with 26 bases between the two germline ends. Germline V lookup: CDR1 MDHEN, CDR2 SYDVKM. The CDR3 is 19 residues long. The CDR3 nucleotides are TGTGCCAGCAGTCTCCACCACCGGGACACCCGGAGGTGGAACACTGAAGCTTTCTTT. Translating it yields CASSLHHRDTRRWNTEAFF. Looking up the rest from reference TRBV28 and TRBJ1-1 gives the full variable domain: DVKVTQSSRYLVKRTGEKVFLECVQDMDHENMFWYRQDPGLGLRLIYFSYDVKMKEKGDIPEGYSVSREKKERFSLILESASTNQTSMYLCASSLHHRDTRRWNTEAFFGQGTRLTVV.

V gene TRBV5-6 combines with J gene TRBJ2-2, with D perhaps matching TRBD1 (5 bases). The V and J ends lost 3 bases and 13 bases respectively, with 25 bases between them. From germline, CDR1 is SGHDT and CDR2 YYEEEE. There are 16 residues in the CDR3. CDR3 DNA sequence: TGTGCCAGCAGCTCACAAATATCCGGACCCGGTAGGGGGCTGTTTTTT. It codes for CASSSQISGPGRGLFF.

About this clone: Germline is not matched at one junction end, which may reflect a read error. The chain couples TRBV7-2 to TRBJ2-3; the match to TRBD2 covers 9 bases. This CDR3 comprises 15 residues. Looked up from germline, CDR1 is SGHTA and CDR2 is FQGNSA. The DNA of the CDR3 is TGTGCCAGCAGTTTAGGAGCGGGGGGCGGGTATACGCAGTATTTT. It codes for CASSLGAGGGYTQYF.

This chain links TRBV2 with TRBJ2-7; 9 nucleotides line up with TRBD1. From germline, CDR1 is SNHLY and CDR2 FYNNEI. The CDR3 loop spans 13 amino acids. V dropped 8 bases and J dropped 4; count of bases not matched to a gene: 6. DNA for the CDR3: TGTGCCAGCCAGGGGACAGGGCAATACGAGCAGTACTTC. It encodes CASQGTGQYEQYF.

The sample holds one count of this clone. The rearrangement links TRBV20-1 to TRBJ1-4, with 10 positions matching TRBD1. Unmatched junction bases numbered 3, after V lost 3 bases and J lost 5 bases. Germline V gene sequence: CDR1 DFQATT, CDR2 SNEGSKA (reference sequence). The CDR3 is 14 residues long. CDR3 sequence reads: CSASLDRGNEKLFF. The DNA of the CDR3 is TGCAGTGCTAGTTTGGACAGGGGGAATGAAAAACTGTTTTTT.

The chain couples TRBV12-3 or TRBV12-4 to TRBJ2-7; D remains unclear. The length of the CDR3 is 12 residues. V was clipped by 5 bases and J by 3 bases, with 8 bases between them. CDR3 loop: CASSLSYYEQYF. The DNA of the CDR3 is TGTGCCAGCAGTCTCTCCTACTACGAGCAGTACTTC.

The chain combines TRBV18 with TRBJ2-1, with TRBD2 as a possible D gene (6 bases). Germline CDR1 reads KGHSH; CDR2 reads LQKENI. The CDR3 spans 13 residues. V lost 5 bases to trimming and J lost 8 bases, with 13 bases between them. CDR3 region: CASSTGDFDEQFF. The CDR3 DNA reads TGTGCCAGCTCAACGGGAGATTTCGATGAGCAGTTCTTC.

This clone came up once. This sequence joins TRBV20-1 and TRBJ2-5; a weak D match, TRBD1 (5 bases). CDR1 and CDR2 from the germline V gene are DFQATT and SNEGSKA (reference sequence). Trimming pared 3 bases from V and 2 bases from J, leaving 10 bases between. The CDR3 is made up of 13 amino acids. In DNA, the CDR3 is TGCAGTGCTAGTCGACAGCCACAAGAGACCCAGTACTTC. This gives the protein CSASRQPQETQYF.

Turning to this clone: The junction and the germline gene differ at one end; a read error may be behind it. CDR3 DNA sequence: TGTGCCGGCAGCTTGAATCAGGGGCAAGAGACCCAGTACTTC. This gives the protein CAGSLNQGQETQYF. The chain couples TRBV7-9 to TRBJ2-5, with a tentative D call TRBD1 (6 bases). Germline V lookup: CDR1 SEHNR, CDR2 FQNEAQ (reference sequence). The CDR3 loop spans 14 amino acids.

In the case of this clone: The sample holds other DNA sequences that translate to the same CDR3. This rearrangement joins TRBV18 to TRBJ2-2; TRBD2 might be the D (6 bases). Germline values: CDR1 KGHSH, CDR2 LQKENI. The CDR3 totals 15 residues. The V end was cut by 3 bases, the J end by 5 bases, with 13 bases between. Written as DNA, the CDR3 is TGTGCCAGCTCACCCTCGCGGGGAGAGACCGGGGAGCTGTTTTTT. It encodes CASSPSRGETGELFF.

This chain links TRBV4-1 with TRBJ1-3; the D is unclear. The CDR3 is 14 amino acids. Germline CDR1 reads MGHRA; CDR2 reads YSYEKL. V dropped 2 bases and J dropped 1 base, with 6 bases sitting between them. The CDR3 loop reads CASSQILSGNTIYF. CDR3 bases: TGCGCCAGCAGCCAAATCCTATCTGGAAACACCATATATTTT.

The chain employs TRBV10-2 and TRBJ2-5; the match to TRBD2 covers 10 bases. With 3 bases clipped from V and 5 bases from J, the junction kept 6 bases outside the gene matches. The CDR3 consists of 15 residues. Germline V gene sequence: CDR1 WSHSY, CDR2 SAAADI. Here the CDR3 DNA reads TGCGCCAGCAGTGAAAGCGGGGGGGCCGCGGAGACCCAGTACTTC. Protein: CASSESGGAAETQYF.